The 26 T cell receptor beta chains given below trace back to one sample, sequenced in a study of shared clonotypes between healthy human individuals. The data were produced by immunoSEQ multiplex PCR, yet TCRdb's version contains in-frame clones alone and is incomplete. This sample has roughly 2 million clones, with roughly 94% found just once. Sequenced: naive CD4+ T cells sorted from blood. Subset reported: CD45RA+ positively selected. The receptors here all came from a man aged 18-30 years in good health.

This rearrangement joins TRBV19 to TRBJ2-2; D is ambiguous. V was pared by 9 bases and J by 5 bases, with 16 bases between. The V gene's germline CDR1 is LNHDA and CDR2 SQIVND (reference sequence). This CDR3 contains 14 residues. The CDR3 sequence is CASHSRFITGELFF. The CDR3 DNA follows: TGTGCCAGCCATTCCAGGTTCATAACCGGGGAGCTGTTTTTT.

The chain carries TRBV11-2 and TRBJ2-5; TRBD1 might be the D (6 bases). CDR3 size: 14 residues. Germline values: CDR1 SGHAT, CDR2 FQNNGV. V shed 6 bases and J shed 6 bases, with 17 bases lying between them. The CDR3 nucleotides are TGTGCCAGCAGACAGCAGGGGATTAGGCAGACCCAGTACTTC. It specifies CASRQQGIRQTQYF.

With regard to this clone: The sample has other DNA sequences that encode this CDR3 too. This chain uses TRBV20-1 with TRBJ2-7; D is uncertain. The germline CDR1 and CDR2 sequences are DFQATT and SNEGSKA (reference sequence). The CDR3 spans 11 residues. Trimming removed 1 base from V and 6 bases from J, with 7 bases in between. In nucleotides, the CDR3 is TGCAGTGCTAGAGCGGTGGGCGAGCAGTACTTC. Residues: CSARAVGEQYF.

CDR3 nucleotides: TGTGCCAGCAGCTACGCCGGGACAGTTAACAATGAGCAGTTCTTC. It is translated as CASSYAGTVNNEQFF. The rearrangement uses TRBV11-3 and TRBJ2-1; 7 bases are a match to TRBD1. With 4 bases clipped from V and 5 bases from J, the junction kept 8 bases outside the gene matches. CDR3 length equals 15 residues. CDR1 and CDR2 from the germline V gene are SGHNT and YENEEA. Full variable domain (missing parts from reference TRBV11-3 and TRBJ2-1): EAGVVQSPRYKIIEKKQPVAFWCNPISGHNTLYWYLQNLGQGPELLIRYENEEAVDDSQLPKDRFSAERLKGVDSTLKIQPAELGDSAVYLCASSYAGTVNNEQFFGPGTRLTVL.

The CDR3 sequence is CASKKPTGSAGELFF. The CDR3, as DNA: TGCGCCAGCAAAAAACCGACAGGGTCCGCCGGGGAGCTGTTTTTT. This chain joins TRBV10-2 and TRBJ2-2; 7 nucleotides match TRBD1. Germline CDR1 WSHSY, CDR2 SAAADI. The CDR3 is made up of 15 amino acids. V trimming: 7 bases; J trimming: 6 bases; junction bases outside the gene matches: 11.

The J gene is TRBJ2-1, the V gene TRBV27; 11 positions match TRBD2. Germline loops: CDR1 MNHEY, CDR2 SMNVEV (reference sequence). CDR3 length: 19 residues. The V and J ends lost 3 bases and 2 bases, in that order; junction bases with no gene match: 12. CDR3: CASSFSPLISGGAYNEQFF. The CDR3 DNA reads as TGTGCCAGCAGTTTCTCCCCTCTTATTAGCGGGGGGGCCTACAATGAGCAGTTCTTC.

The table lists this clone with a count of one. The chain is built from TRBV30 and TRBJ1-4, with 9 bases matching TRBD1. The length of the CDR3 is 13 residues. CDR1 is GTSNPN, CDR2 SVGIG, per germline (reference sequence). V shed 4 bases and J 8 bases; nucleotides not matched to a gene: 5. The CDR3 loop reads CAWTRDRDEKLFF. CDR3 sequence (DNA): TGTGCCTGGACTCGGGACAGGGACGAAAAACTGTTTTTT. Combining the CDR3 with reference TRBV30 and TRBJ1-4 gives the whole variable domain SQTIHQWPATLVQPVGSPLSLECTVEGTSNPNLYWYRQAAGRGLQLLFYSVGIGQISSEVPQNLSASRPQDRQFILSSKKLLLSDSGFYLCAWTRDRDEKLFFGSGTQLSVL.

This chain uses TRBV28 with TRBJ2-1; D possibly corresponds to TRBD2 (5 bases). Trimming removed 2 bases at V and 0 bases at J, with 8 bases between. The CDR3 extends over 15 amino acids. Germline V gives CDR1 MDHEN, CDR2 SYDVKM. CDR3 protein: CASSLIGSSYNEQFF. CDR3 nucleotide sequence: TGTGCCAGCAGTTTAATAGGGAGCTCCTACAATGAGCAGTTCTTC.

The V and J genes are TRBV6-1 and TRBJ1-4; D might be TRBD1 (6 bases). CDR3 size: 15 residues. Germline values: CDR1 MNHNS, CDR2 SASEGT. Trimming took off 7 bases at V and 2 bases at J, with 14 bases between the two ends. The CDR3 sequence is CASKDWGATNEKLFF. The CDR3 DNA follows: TGTGCCAGCAAAGACTGGGGGGCTACTAATGAAAAACTGTTTTTT.

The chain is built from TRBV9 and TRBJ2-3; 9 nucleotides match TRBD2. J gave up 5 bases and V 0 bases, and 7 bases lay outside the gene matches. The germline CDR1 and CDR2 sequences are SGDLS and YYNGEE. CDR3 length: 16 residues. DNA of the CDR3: TGTGCCAGCAGCGTAGATCCAGCGGGAGGTCAAGATACGCAGTATTTT. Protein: CASSVDPAGGQDTQYF.

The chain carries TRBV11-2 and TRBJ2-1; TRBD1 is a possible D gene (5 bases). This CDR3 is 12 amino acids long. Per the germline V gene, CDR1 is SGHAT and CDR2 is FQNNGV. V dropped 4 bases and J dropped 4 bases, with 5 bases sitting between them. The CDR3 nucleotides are TGTGCCAGCAGCTCAGGGTACAATGAGCAGTTCTTC. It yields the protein CASSSGYNEQFF.

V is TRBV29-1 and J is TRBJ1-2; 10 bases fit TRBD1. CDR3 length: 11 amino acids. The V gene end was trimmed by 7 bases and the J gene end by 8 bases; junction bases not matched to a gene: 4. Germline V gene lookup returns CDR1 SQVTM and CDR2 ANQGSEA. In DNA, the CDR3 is TGCAGCGCCGACAGGGGGCTGGGCTACACCTTC. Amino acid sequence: CSADRGLGYTF.

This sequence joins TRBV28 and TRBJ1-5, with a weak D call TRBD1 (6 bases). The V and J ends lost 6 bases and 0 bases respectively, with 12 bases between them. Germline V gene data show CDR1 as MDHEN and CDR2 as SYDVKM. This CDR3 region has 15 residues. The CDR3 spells CASRLQGISNQPQHF. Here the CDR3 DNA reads TGTGCCAGCAGACTACAGGGTATTAGCAATCAGCCCCAGCATTTT.

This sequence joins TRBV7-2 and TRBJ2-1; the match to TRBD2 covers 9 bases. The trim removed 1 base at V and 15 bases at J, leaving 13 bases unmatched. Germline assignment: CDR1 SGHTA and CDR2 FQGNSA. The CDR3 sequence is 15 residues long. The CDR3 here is CASSLVGGVAGVLFF. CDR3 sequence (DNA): TGTGCCAGCAGCTTAGTTGGTGGTGTAGCGGGGGTTCTGTTCTTC.

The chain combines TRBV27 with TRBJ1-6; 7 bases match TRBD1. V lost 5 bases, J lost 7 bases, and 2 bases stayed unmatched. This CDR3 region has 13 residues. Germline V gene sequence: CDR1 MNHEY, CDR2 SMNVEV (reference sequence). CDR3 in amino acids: CASSPGQNSPLHF. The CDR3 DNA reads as TGTGCCAGCAGTCCGGGACAGAATTCACCCCTCCACTTT.

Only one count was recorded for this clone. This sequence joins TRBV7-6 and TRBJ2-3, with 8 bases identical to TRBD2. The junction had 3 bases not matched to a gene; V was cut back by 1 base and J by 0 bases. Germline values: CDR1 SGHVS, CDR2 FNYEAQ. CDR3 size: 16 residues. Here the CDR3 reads CASSLGLAGSTDTQYF. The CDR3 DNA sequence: TGTGCCAGCAGCTTAGGTCTAGCGGGTAGCACAGATACGCAGTATTTT.

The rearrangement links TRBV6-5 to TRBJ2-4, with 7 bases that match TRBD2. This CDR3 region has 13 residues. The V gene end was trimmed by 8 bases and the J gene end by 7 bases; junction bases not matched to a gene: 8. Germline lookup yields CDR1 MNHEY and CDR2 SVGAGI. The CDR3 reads CASSEAGKNIQYF. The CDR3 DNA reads TGTGCCAGCTCTGAAGCGGGAAAGAACATTCAGTACTTC.

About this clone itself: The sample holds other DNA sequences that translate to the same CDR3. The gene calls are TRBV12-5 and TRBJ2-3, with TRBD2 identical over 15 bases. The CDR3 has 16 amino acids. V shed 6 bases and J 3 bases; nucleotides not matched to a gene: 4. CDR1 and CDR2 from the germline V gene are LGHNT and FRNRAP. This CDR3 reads CASGLGTSGGTDTQYF. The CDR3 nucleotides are TGTGCTAGTGGCCTTGGGACTAGCGGGGGGACAGATACGCAGTATTTT. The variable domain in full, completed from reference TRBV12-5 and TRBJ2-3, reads DARVTQTPRHKVTEMGQEVTMRCQPILGHNTVFWYRQTMMQGLELLAYFRNRAPLDDSGMPKDRFSAEMPDATLATLKIQPSEPRDSAVYFCASGLGTSGGTDTQYFGPGTRLTVL.

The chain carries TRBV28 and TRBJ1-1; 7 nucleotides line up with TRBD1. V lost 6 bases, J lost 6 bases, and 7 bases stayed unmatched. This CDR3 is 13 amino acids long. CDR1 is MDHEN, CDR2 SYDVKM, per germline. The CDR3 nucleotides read TGTGCCAGCAGGGAGGACAGGATCGCTGAAGCTTTCTTT. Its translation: CASREDRIAEAFF.

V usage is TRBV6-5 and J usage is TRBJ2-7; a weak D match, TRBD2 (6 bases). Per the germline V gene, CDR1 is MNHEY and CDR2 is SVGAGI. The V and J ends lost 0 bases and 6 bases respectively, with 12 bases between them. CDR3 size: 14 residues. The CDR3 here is CASSYSTRGGEQYF. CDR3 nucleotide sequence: TGTGCCAGCAGTTACTCGACTAGGGGAGGCGAGCAGTACTTC.

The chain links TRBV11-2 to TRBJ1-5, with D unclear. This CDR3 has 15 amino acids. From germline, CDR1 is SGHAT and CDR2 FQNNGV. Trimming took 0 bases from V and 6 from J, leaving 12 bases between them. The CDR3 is CASSLDTFPTQPQHF. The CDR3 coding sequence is TGTGCCAGCAGCTTAGATACCTTCCCAACTCAGCCCCAGCATTTT.

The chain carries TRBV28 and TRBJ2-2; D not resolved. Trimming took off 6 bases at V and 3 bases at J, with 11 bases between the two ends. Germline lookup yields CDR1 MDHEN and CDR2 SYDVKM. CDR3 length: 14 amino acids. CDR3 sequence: CASRMDVHTGELFF. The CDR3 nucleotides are TGTGCCAGCAGGATGGACGTTCACACCGGGGAGCTGTTTTTT.

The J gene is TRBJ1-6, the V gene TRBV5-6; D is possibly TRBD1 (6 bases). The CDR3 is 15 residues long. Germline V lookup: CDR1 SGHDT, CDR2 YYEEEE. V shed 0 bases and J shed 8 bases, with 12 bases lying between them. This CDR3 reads CASSLGQVLHSPLHF. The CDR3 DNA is TGTGCCAGCAGCTTGGGACAGGTCCTACATTCACCCCTCCACTTT.

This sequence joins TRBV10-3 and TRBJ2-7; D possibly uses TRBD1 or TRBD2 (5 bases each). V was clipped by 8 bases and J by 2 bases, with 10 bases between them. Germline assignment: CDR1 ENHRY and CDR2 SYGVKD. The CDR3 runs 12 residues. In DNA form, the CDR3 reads TGTGCCATCGGGGGTGCTACCTACGAGCAGTACTTC. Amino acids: CAIGGATYEQYF.

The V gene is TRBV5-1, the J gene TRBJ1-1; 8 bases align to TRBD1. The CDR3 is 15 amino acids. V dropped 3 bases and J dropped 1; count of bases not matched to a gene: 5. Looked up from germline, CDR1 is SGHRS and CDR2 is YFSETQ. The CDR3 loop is CASSSPGTGNTEAFF. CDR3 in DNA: TGCGCCAGCAGCTCCCCCGGGACAGGGAACACTGAAGCTTTCTTT.

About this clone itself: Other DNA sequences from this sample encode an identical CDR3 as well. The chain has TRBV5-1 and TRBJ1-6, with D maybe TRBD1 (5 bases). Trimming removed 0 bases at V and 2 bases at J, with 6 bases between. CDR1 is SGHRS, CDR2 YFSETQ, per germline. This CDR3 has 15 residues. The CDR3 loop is CASSLEGAYNSPLHF. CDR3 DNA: TGCGCCAGCAGCTTGGAAGGGGCCTATAATTCACCCCTCCACTTT. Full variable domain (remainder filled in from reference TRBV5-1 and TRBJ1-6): KAGVTQTPRYLIKTRGQQVTLSCSPISGHRSVSWYQQTPGQGLQFLFEYFSETQRNKGNFPGRFSGRQFSNSRSEMNVSTLELGDSALYLCASSLEGAYNSPLHFGNGTRLTVT.